This TCR beta chain appears in the sequencing data of a study of cytomegalovirus exposure and HLA in healthy donors. Notes on the study in general: An analysis done earlier found most TCR beta V segments productive about 90% or about 30% of the time. Owing to their indistinguishability, certain V segments, notably TRBV6-2 and TRBV6-3, were excluded. With later analysis, a missense DCLRE1C variant became linked to TCR beta V- and J-gene trimming.

V gave up 5 bases and J gave up 10 bases, with 18 bases separating them. The CDR3 is 14 residues long. Germline CDR1 and CDR2: SEHNR and FQNEAQ (reference sequence). PCR used 60 Vbeta primers and 13 Jbeta primers. Measured with immunoSEQ multiplex PCR; TCRdb has only the in-frame clones, and not every one. The table records under 200,000 clones, around 81% of them present only once. In regard to this clone: What it recognizes is unknown.

Sequenced material: PBMCs. This clonotype was sampled from a woman between 18 and 29 years old in good health and CMV-seropositive. The chain links TRBV7-9 to TRBJ2-1; possibly TRBD2 for D (7 bases). This CDR3 reads CASSLGAGDDEQFF. CDR3 nucleotide sequence: TGTGCCAGCAGCCTGGGGGCGGGGGATGACGAGCAGTTCTTC.